The next 22 T cell receptor beta chains were all read from a single sample in a study of blood T cell repertoires in COVID-19. Profiled with immunoSEQ multiplex PCR; TCRdb holds only in-frame clones, not every one. The sample holds roughly 100,000 clones, 70% to 85% seen once. Sample: peripheral blood. The receptors were gathered from a man between 70 and 80 years old with acute or convalescent COVID-19.

V and J are TRBV18 and TRBJ2-7, with D possibly being TRBD1 (5 bases). The CDR3 is 13 amino acids. CDR1 and CDR2 from the germline V gene are KGHSH and LQKENI. The germline V and J ends were trimmed by 8 bases and 1 base, with 12 bases remaining between them. The CDR3 bases are TGTGCCAGCCATAAAGGGGATTCCTACGAGCAGTACTTC. Its protein is CASHKGDSYEQYF.

The rearrangement uses TRBV7-3 and TRBJ2-1, with TRBD2 matching 10 bases. CDR1 and CDR2 (germline): SGHTA, FQGTGA. The CDR3 extends over 18 amino acids. Unmatched junction bases numbered 9, after V lost 4 bases and J lost 0 bases. Written as DNA, the CDR3 is TGTGCCAGCAGCTCCGCGTCGATAGCGGGAGGCTCCTACAATGAGCAGTTCTTC. Its translation is CASSSASIAGGSYNEQFF.

The chain uses TRBV19 and TRBJ1-4; no definite D call. Germline V CDR1 and CDR2: LNHDA, SQIVND (reference sequence). The V end was cut by 4 bases, the J end by 0 bases, with 12 bases between. This CDR3 has 16 amino acids. Here the CDR3 reads CASSNPGGATNEKLFF. For the CDR3, the DNA is TGTGCCAGTAGTAACCCTGGCGGTGCAACTAATGAAAAACTGTTTTTT.

V usage is TRBV30 and J usage is TRBJ2-6; perhaps TRBD2 as D (5 bases). Trimming removed 5 bases from V and 3 bases from J, with 8 bases in between. Germline assignment: CDR1 GTSNPN and CDR2 SVGIG (reference sequence). This CDR3 contains 13 residues. CDR3 protein: CAWGSGGANVLTF. The CDR3 nucleotides are TGTGCCTGGGGGAGCGGTGGGGCCAACGTCCTGACTTTC.

The rearrangement joins TRBV30 to TRBJ1-2; D may be TRBD1 (6 bases). The CDR3 covers 13 residues. Germline assignment: CDR1 GTSNPN and CDR2 SVGIG (reference sequence). The V end lost 0 bases, the J end lost 8 bases, and 13 bases lay between the germline ends. The CDR3 nucleotides are TGTGCCTGGAGTGTACAACAGGGTCGCGGCTACACCTTC. Its translation: CAWSVQQGRGYTF.

V gene TRBV19 combines with J gene TRBJ1-2, with D uncertain. The CDR3 contains 13 residues. Trimming shortened V by 10 bases and J by 0 bases, and 12 bases separated the two germline ends. Germline V lookup: CDR1 LNHDA, CDR2 SQIVND (reference sequence). CDR3 sequence: CATADQANYGYTF. The CDR3 nucleotides read TGTGCCACCGCCGACCAGGCTAACTATGGCTACACCTTC.

CDR3 sequence reads: CASKLGASGANVLTF. Written as DNA, the CDR3 is TGTGCCAGCAAGCTAGGGGCTTCGGGGGCCAACGTCCTGACTTTC. The genes are TRBV5-5 and TRBJ2-6, with TRBD1 as a possible D gene (5 bases). Looked up from germline, CDR1 is SGHKS and CDR2 is YYEKEE (reference sequence). CDR3 length: 15 residues. V lost 6 bases to trimming and J lost 4 bases, with 14 bases between them. The full variable domain, completed using reference TRBV5-5 and TRBJ2-6, is DAGVTQSPTHLIKTRGQQVTLRCSPISGHKSVSWYQQVLGQGPQFIFQYYEKEERGRGNFPDRFSARQFPNYSSELNVNALLLGDSALYLCASKLGASGANVLTFGAGSRLTVL.

The J gene is TRBJ1-1, the V gene TRBV7-9; D unclear. The CDR3 is 11 residues long. V was clipped by 7 bases and J by 11 bases, with 14 bases between them. Germline loops: CDR1 SEHNR, CDR2 FQNEAQ (reference sequence). In nucleotides, the CDR3 is TGTGCCAGCACCGCTTCGTTTGAGGCTTTCTTT. Its protein product is CASTASFEAFF.

This rearrangement joins TRBV28 to TRBJ2-1; TRBD2 matches 8 bases. V lost 0 bases and J lost 5; bases outside the gene matches: 0. This CDR3 is 14 amino acids long. The germline CDR1 and CDR2 sequences are MDHEN and SYDVKM. The CDR3: CASSLWTSDNEQFF. The CDR3 bases are TGTGCCAGCAGTTTATGGACTAGCGACAATGAGCAGTTCTTC. Full variable domain (remainder filled in from reference TRBV28 and TRBJ2-1): DVKVTQSSRYLVKRTGEKVFLECVQDMDHENMFWYRQDPGLGLRLIYFSYDVKMKEKGDIPEGYSVSREKKERFSLILESASTNQTSMYLCASSLWTSDNEQFFGPGTRLTVL.

This chain connects TRBV7-9 to TRBJ1-4, with a weak D call TRBD1 (5 bases). With 4 bases removed from V and 6 bases from J, the gap between germline ends came to 15 bases. This CDR3 comprises 15 residues. Germline V gene sequence: CDR1 SEHNR, CDR2 FQNEAQ (reference sequence). The CDR3 region is CASSSEGGAHEKLFF. CDR3 sequence (DNA): TGTGCCAGCAGCTCTGAAGGCGGGGCCCATGAAAAACTGTTTTTT.

The chain links TRBV5-1 to TRBJ2-3, with a weak D call TRBD2 (6 bases). This CDR3 has 15 amino acids. Germline V gene lookup returns CDR1 SGHRS and CDR2 YFSETQ. Deletions cut 2 bases from V and 6 bases from J, with 16 bases between. The CDR3 sequence is CASSFVGGGPDTQYF. CDR3 nucleotide sequence: TGCGCCAGCAGCTTTGTGGGGGGTGGCCCGGATACGCAGTATTTT.

The chain has TRBV11-1 and TRBJ2-7; 7 bases line up with TRBD1. Germline CDR1 is SGHAT and CDR2 is FQDESV (reference sequence). V shed 5 bases, J shed 6 bases, and the junction held 13 bases outside the gene matches. The CDR3 runs to 15 residues. CDR3 in DNA: TGTGCCAGCAGCGTAAGGGCAGGGGGACACGGCGAGCAGTACTTC. Its protein is CASSVRAGGHGEQYF.

The chain employs TRBV30 and TRBJ1-4; 11 bases line up with TRBD1. V was pared by 4 bases and J by 0 bases, with 7 bases of the junction left unmatched. The CDR3 totals 17 residues. CDR1 is GTSNPN, CDR2 SVGIG, per germline (reference sequence). The CDR3 protein is CAWTGQGAFPTNEKLFF. CDR3 nucleotide sequence: TGTGCCTGGACTGGACAGGGGGCTTTCCCAACTAATGAAAAACTGTTTTTT.

The chain recombines TRBV9 with TRBJ2-1; 7 positions agree with TRBD2. V lost 3 bases to trimming and J lost 2 bases; unmatched junction nucleotides: 8. CDR3 length: 16 residues. CDR1 SGDLS and CDR2 YYNGEE come from the germline V gene. The CDR3 region is CASSGQLAMTYNEQFF. CDR3 DNA: TGTGCCAGCAGCGGACAACTAGCGATGACCTACAATGAGCAGTTCTTC.

CDR3 residues: CASSQATGNSGNTIYF. In DNA form, the CDR3 reads TGCGCCAGCAGCCAAGCCACAGGGAACTCTGGAAACACCATATATTTT. The J gene is TRBJ1-3, the V gene TRBV4-1, with a possible D match to TRBD1 (6 bases). V was pared by 1 base and J by 0 bases, with 10 bases between. The CDR3 spans 16 residues. Per the germline V gene, CDR1 is MGHRA and CDR2 is YSYEKL.

V usage is TRBV19 and J usage is TRBJ2-3; D possibly corresponds to TRBD2 (5 bases). CDR1 and CDR2 from the germline V gene are LNHDA and SQIVND (reference sequence). Trimming pared 3 bases from V and 5 bases from J, leaving 15 bases between. This CDR3 comprises 15 residues. CDR3 sequence (DNA): TGTGCCAGTAGTATTGCTAGCTCGGTTGGAGATACGCAGTATTTT. It codes for CASSIASSVGDTQYF.

In its sample, this clone was seen once. This chain uses TRBV7-2 with TRBJ2-2; TRBD1 agrees at 7 bases. The germline V gene encodes CDR1 SGHTA and CDR2 FQGNSA. V dropped 5 bases and J dropped 5; count of bases not matched to a gene: 8. The CDR3 sequence is 15 residues long. The DNA for the CDR3 is TGTGCCAGCAGCCCTACAGGGGTTCCGACCGGGGAGCTGTTTTTT. It is translated as CASSPTGVPTGELFF.

The chain links TRBV6-6 to TRBJ1-5; 10 bases agree with TRBD1. CDR3 length equals 15 residues. From germline, CDR1 is MNHNY and CDR2 SVGAGI (reference sequence). J gave up 7 bases and V 2 bases, and 5 bases lay outside the gene matches. Here the CDR3 reads CASSYQGQGVQPQHF. The CDR3 DNA reads as TGTGCCAGCAGTTACCAAGGACAGGGGGTGCAGCCCCAGCATTTT.

In DNA form, the CDR3 reads TGTGCCAGCAGCCAAGGTCGGGGCACCGGGGAGCTGTTTTTT. Its protein product is CASSQGRGTGELFF. The chain recombines TRBV3-1 (or the pseudogene TRBV3-2) with TRBJ2-2, with D possibly being TRBD2 (5 bases). Trimming shortened V by 1 base and J by 4 bases, and 7 bases separated the two germline ends. The CDR3 totals 14 residues. Germline values: CDR1 LGHDT, CDR2 YNNKEL (reference sequence).

The V and J genes are TRBV4-1 and TRBJ2-7, with D uncertain. The CDR3 length is 15 residues. The ends were cut back, 4 bases at V and 5 bases at J, with 18 bases in the middle. Germline V gene lookup returns CDR1 MGHRA and CDR2 YSYEKL. The CDR3 here is CASSPQASSGNEQYF. In DNA form, the CDR3 reads TGCGCCAGCAGCCCACAAGCCAGCTCAGGCAACGAGCAGTACTTC.

CDR3 nucleotides: TGTGCCAGCAACGCGGGGGCGGACAATGAGCAGTTCTTC. Protein: CASNAGADNEQFF. The rearrangement links TRBV2 to TRBJ2-1, with D possibly TRBD2 on 7 matching bases. The CDR3 contains 13 residues. V dropped 7 bases and J dropped 5 bases, with 12 bases sitting between them. CDR1 SNHLY and CDR2 FYNNEI come from the germline V gene.

V gene TRBV19 combines with J gene TRBJ2-1; 8 bases agree with TRBD1. CDR1 LNHDA and CDR2 SQIVND come from the germline V gene (reference sequence). V shed 4 bases and J 8 bases; nucleotides not matched to a gene: 7. CDR3 length: 14 amino acids. The CDR3 sequence: CASSTGQEVDEQFF. The CDR3 nucleotides are TGTGCCAGTAGTACGGGACAGGAGGTGGATGAGCAGTTCTTC.